The present T cell receptor beta chain was sequenced within a study of T cell responses to AZD1222 COVID-19 vaccine. Findings of the study overall: A mostly white British donor set with more females was recruited, and clonal diversity was possibly underestimated. Vaccine-associated CD4 TCRs ranged over spike, dominating at 160-218 and 743-854.

Data came from immunoSEQ multiplex PCR; TCRdb stores just in-frame clones and leaves some out. The sample table sets out around 140,000 clones. Concerning this clone itself: What it binds is not known.

The TCR was taken from an adult in good health. Sequencing was done on a sample of peripheral blood.

Written as DNA, the CDR3 is TGCGCCAGCAGTGACACCGGGACAGGGGACCAAGAGACCCAGTACTTC. Translating it yields CASSDTGTGDQETQYF. The chain has TRBV10-1 and TRBJ2-5, with TRBD1 identical over 10 bases. V lost 3 bases and J lost 0; bases outside the gene matches: 4. Looked up from germline, CDR1 is WNHNN and CDR2 is SYGVQD (reference sequence). This CDR3 comprises 16 residues.